This TCR beta chain originates from a study of shared clonotypes between healthy human individuals. Turning to the study itself: The study used three CD4 naive, three CD4 memory, two CD8 naive and one CD8 memory plate per donor.

Notes on the study in general: Inspection by rarefaction showed sorted-subset sequencing to be incomplete despite large depth.

TCRdb's table, derived via immunoSEQ multiplex PCR, lists solely in-frame clones and lacks some. This sample has over a million clones, with more than 95% found just once. Each of the donors was a healthy adult who was HIV-negative and had not had a recent acute infection or vaccination. As to this clone: Its antigen is still unknown.

V dropped 4 bases and J dropped 5; count of bases not matched to a gene: 15. The CDR3 covers 17 residues. Germline CDR1 SNHLY, CDR2 FYNNEI. V is TRBV2 and J is TRBJ2-5; 8 bases line up with TRBD1. The TCR was taken from a man aged 25 to 45 in good health. The sample comprised naive CD4+ T cells sorted from blood. Documented subset: CD45RA+ positively selected. The CDR3 reads CASSVSYDRGFFETQYF. The CDR3, as DNA: TGTGCCAGCAGTGTTAGCTATGACAGGGGTTTCTTTGAGACCCAGTACTTC.